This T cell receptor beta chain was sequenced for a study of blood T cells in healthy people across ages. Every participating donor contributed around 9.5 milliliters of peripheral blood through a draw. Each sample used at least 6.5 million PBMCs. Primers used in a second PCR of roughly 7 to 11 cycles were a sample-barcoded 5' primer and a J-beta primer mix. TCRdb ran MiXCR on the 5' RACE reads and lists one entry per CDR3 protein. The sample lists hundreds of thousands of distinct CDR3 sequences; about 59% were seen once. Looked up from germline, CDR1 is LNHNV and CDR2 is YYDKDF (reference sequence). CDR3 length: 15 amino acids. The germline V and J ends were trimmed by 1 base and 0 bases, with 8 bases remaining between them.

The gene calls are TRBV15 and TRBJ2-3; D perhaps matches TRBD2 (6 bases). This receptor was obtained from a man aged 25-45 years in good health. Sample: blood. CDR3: CATSRAGESTDTQYF. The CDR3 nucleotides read TGTGCCACCAGCAGAGCGGGGGAAAGCACAGATACGCAGTATTTT. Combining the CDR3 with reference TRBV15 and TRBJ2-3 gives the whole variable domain DAMVIQNPRYQVTQFGKPVTLSCSQTLNHNVMYWYQQKSSQAPKLLFHYYDKDFNNEADTPDNFQSRRPNTSFCFLDIRSPGLGDTAMYLCATSRAGESTDTQYFGPGTRLTVL.